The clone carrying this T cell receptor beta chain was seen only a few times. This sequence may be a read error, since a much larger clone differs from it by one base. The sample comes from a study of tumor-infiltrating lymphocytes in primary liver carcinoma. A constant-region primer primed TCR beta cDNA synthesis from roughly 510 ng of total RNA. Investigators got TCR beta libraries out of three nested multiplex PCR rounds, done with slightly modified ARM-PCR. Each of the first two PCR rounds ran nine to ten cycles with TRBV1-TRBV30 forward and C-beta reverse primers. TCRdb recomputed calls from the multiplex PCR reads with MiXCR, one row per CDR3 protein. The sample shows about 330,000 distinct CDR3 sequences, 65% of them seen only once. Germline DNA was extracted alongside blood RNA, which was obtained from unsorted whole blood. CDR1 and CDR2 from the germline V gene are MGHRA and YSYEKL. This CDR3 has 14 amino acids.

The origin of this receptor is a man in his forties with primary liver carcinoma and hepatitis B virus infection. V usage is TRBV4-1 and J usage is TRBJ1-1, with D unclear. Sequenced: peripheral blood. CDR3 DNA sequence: TGCGCCAGCAGCCTTCGGTCGGAGAACACTGAAGTTTTCTTT. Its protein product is CASSLRSENTEVFF.